One and the same sample provided the 18 T cell receptor beta chains below, sequenced in a study of blood T cell repertoires in COVID-19. Data came from immunoSEQ multiplex PCR; TCRdb stores just in-frame clones and leaves some out. The data contain some 20,000 clones, about 85% of them singletons. Sequenced sample: peripheral blood. The source is a human donor in a cohort sampled during active COVID-19.

The V call is TRBV6-5, the J call TRBJ2-5; TRBD1 aligns across 9 bases. Germline assignment: CDR1 MNHEY and CDR2 SVGAGI. CDR3 length equals 16 residues. V dropped 0 bases and J dropped 4; count of bases not matched to a gene: 6. DNA of the CDR3: TGTGCCAGCAGTTACTCGGCGGGACAGGGCGGAGAGACCCAGTACTTC. It is translated as CASSYSAGQGGETQYF.

This rearrangement joins TRBV5-1 to TRBJ2-6; 7 positions match TRBD1. Germline V gives CDR1 SGHRS, CDR2 YFSETQ. The V and J ends lost 4 bases and 4 bases, in that order; junction bases with no gene match: 14. CDR3 length: 18 amino acids. The CDR3: CASSPDPGQLYGANVLTF. CDR3 nucleotides: TGCGCCAGCAGCCCGGATCCGGGACAGCTTTACGGGGCCAACGTCCTGACTTTC. Full variable domain (remainder filled in from reference TRBV5-1 and TRBJ2-6): KAGVTQTPRYLIKTRGQQVTLSCSPISGHRSVSWYQQTPGQGLQFLFEYFSETQRNKGNFPGRFSGRQFSNSRSEMNVSTLELGDSALYLCASSPDPGQLYGANVLTFGAGSRLTVL.

V usage is TRBV3-1 (or the pseudogene TRBV3-2) and J usage is TRBJ2-5; unclear D gene. The germline V gene encodes CDR1 LGHDT and CDR2 YNNKEL (reference sequence). This CDR3 region has 14 residues. V was pared by 0 bases and J by 1 base, with 6 bases between. The CDR3 DNA is TGTGCCAGCAGCCAAGATTCCGTCCAAGAGACCCAGTACTTC. This codes for CASSQDSVQETQYF.

The chain has TRBV11-1 and TRBJ2-1, with 11 bases fitting TRBD2. J lost 8 bases, V lost 5 bases, and 8 bases had no gene match. CDR3 length equals 15 residues. Germline V gene data show CDR1 as SGHAT and CDR2 as FQDESV (reference sequence). CDR3 bases: TGTGCCAGCAGCAACCCCACTAGCGGGAGTTATGAGCAGTTCTTC. Translated, it gives CASSNPTSGSYEQFF.

The rearrangement links TRBV20-1 to TRBJ2-1; 7 nucleotides agree with TRBD1. The CDR3 loop spans 15 amino acids. Germline CDR1 DFQATT, CDR2 SNEGSKA (reference sequence). Losses at the gene ends were 3 bases for V and 2 bases for J; bases not matched to a gene: 7. The CDR3 region has the DNA TGCAGTGCTAGTATCCCCGGGACAGCCTACAATGAGCAGTTCTTC. Translation gives CSASIPGTAYNEQFF.

The rearrangement joins TRBV9 to TRBJ2-7; weak D call: TRBD2 (5 bases). Germline V gene lookup returns CDR1 SGDLS and CDR2 YYNGEE. This CDR3 spans 14 amino acids. The V gene lost 0 bases and the J gene lost 4 bases, with 11 bases spanning the gap. CDR3 in amino acids: CASSVASTGYEQYF. The DNA of the CDR3 is TGTGCCAGCAGCGTAGCTTCTACGGGATACGAGCAGTACTTC.

The genes are TRBV7-2 and TRBJ2-1, with 10 bases aligning to TRBD2. Germline CDR1 and CDR2: SGHTA and FQGNSA. V dropped 5 bases and J dropped 4; count of bases not matched to a gene: 5. The CDR3 is 15 amino acids. The DNA of the CDR3 is TGTGCCAGCAGCGCTGGAGCGGGAGGGTACAATGAGCAGTTCTTC. It encodes CASSAGAGGYNEQFF.

Written as DNA, the CDR3 is TGCGCCAGCAGCCAAGACGGTGTCGGGAGTCTAACAGATACGCAGTATTTT. Protein sequence: CASSQDGVGSLTDTQYF. V usage is TRBV4-1 and J usage is TRBJ2-3, with D possibly being TRBD2 (6 bases). The CDR3 is 17 amino acids. Deletions cut 0 bases from V and 3 bases from J, with 16 bases between. The germline CDR1 and CDR2 sequences are MGHRA and YSYEKL.

The rearrangement uses TRBV27 and TRBJ2-7, with TRBD1 matching 7 bases. Trimming took 4 bases from V and 0 from J; bases not matched to a gene: 0. The CDR3 runs to 13 residues. From germline, CDR1 is MNHEY and CDR2 SMNVEV (reference sequence). Here the CDR3 DNA reads TGTGCCAGCAGTTGGGACAGCTCCTACGAGCAGTACTTC. Protein sequence: CASSWDSSYEQYF.

The chain couples TRBV2 to TRBJ1-5; 12 bases align to TRBD1. CDR1 and CDR2 (germline): SNHLY, FYNNEI. CDR3 length equals 18 residues. Trimming cost V 5 bases and J 2 bases; bases outside gene matches: 10. The CDR3 sequence is CASSLGQGAYLGNQPQHF. The CDR3 DNA reads as TGTGCCAGCAGTCTGGGACAGGGGGCTTATCTTGGCAATCAGCCCCAGCATTTT. Together with reference TRBV2 and TRBJ1-5, the CDR3 gives the full variable domain: EPEVTQTPSHQVTQMGQEVILRCVPISNHLYFYWYRQILGQKVEFLVSFYNNEISEKSEIFDDQFSVERPDGSNFTLKIRSTKLEDSAMYFCASSLGQGAYLGNQPQHFGDGTRLSIL.

Here the CDR3 reads CAWGRPGQGRSTEAFF. The CDR3 DNA follows: TGTGCCTGGGGGCGTCCGGGACAGGGTCGGAGCACTGAAGCTTTCTTT. The chain uses TRBV30 and TRBJ1-1; 9 bases line up with TRBD1. The CDR3 extends over 16 amino acids. With V trimmed by 5 bases and J by 4 bases, 14 bases remained unmatched. The germline V gene has CDR1 GTSNPN and CDR2 SVGIG (reference sequence).

The chain couples TRBV7-2 to TRBJ2-3, with D possibly being TRBD2 (6 bases). CDR3 length: 15 residues. Trimming removed 5 bases at V and 2 bases at J, with 14 bases between. CDR1 and CDR2 from the germline V gene are SGHTA and FQGNSA. CDR3 DNA: TGTGCCAGCAGCCCGGGGGTCTACCCCACAGATACGCAGTATTTT. Translated, it gives CASSPGVYPTDTQYF. Based on the CDR3 plus reference TRBV7-2 and TRBJ2-3, the full variable domain is GAGVSQSPSNKVTEKGKDVELRCDPISGHTALYWYRQSLGQGLEFLIYFQGNSAPDKSGLPSDRFSAERTGGSVSTLTIQRTQQEDSAVYLCASSPGVYPTDTQYFGPGTRLTVL.

V is TRBV5-1 and J is TRBJ2-7, with 8 bases that match TRBD2. V shed 6 bases, J shed 0 bases, and the junction held 11 bases outside the gene matches. The CDR3 runs to 16 residues. Germline V gene sequence: CDR1 SGHRS, CDR2 YFSETQ. The CDR3 region has the DNA TGCGCCAGCATCCCCAACCCAGCGGGAGACTCCTACGAGCAGTACTTC. This translates into CASIPNPAGDSYEQYF.

The chain joins TRBV18 to TRBJ2-7; TRBD1 is a possible D gene (6 bases). V was cut by 3 bases and J by 2 bases, with 11 bases left in between. The CDR3 runs 14 residues. Germline CDR1 is KGHSH and CDR2 is LQKENI. In DNA, the CDR3 is TGTGCCAGCTCACCTCTACAGGGAACCTACGAGCAGTACTTC. Translated, it gives CASSPLQGTYEQYF.

This chain uses TRBV7-2 with TRBJ1-2; possibly TRBD1 for D (5 bases). This CDR3 comprises 15 residues. V lost 4 bases and J lost 6, with 18 bases in between. From germline, CDR1 is SGHTA and CDR2 FQGNSA. CDR3 nucleotides: TGTGCCAGCAGCTCATCAGGGCCGGCCCTGGATGGCTACACCTTC. It is translated as CASSSSGPALDGYTF.

The chain links TRBV7-8 to TRBJ2-2; TRBD2 matches 11 bases. CDR3 length equals 16 residues. Trimming at V came to 4 bases and at J to 0 bases, leaving 1 base not matched to a gene. CDR1 and CDR2 from the germline V gene are SGHVS and FQNEAQ. The CDR3: CASSSGLAANTGELFF. For the CDR3, the DNA is TGTGCCAGCAGCTCGGGACTAGCGGCGAACACCGGGGAGCTGTTTTTT.

The gene calls are TRBV7-3 and TRBJ2-3; 10 nucleotides line up with TRBD2. Germline V gives CDR1 SGHTA, CDR2 FQGTGA. V was clipped by 5 bases and J by 4 bases; unmatched bases: 6. This CDR3 has 15 residues. CDR3 DNA sequence: TGTGCCAGCAGCCGGGGGACTAGCGCCTCAGATACGCAGTATTTT. It is translated as CASSRGTSASDTQYF.

The genes are TRBV11-2 and TRBJ1-1, with TRBD1 matching over 8 bases. Germline CDR1 SGHAT, CDR2 FQNNGV. Losses at the gene ends were 5 bases for V and 5 bases for J; bases not matched to a gene: 4. The CDR3 is 13 residues long. The CDR3 region has the DNA TGTGCCAGCAGCGCGGACAGGGAAACTGAAGCTTTCTTT. As protein: CASSADRETEAFF. The full variable domain, in which reference TRBV11-2 and TRBJ1-1 provide the parts outside the CDR3, is EAGVAQSPRYKIIEKRQSVAFWCNPISGHATLYWYQQILGQGPKLLIQFQNNGVVDDSQLPKDRFSAERLKGVDSTLKIQPAKLEDSAVYLCASSADRETEAFFGQGTRLTVV.